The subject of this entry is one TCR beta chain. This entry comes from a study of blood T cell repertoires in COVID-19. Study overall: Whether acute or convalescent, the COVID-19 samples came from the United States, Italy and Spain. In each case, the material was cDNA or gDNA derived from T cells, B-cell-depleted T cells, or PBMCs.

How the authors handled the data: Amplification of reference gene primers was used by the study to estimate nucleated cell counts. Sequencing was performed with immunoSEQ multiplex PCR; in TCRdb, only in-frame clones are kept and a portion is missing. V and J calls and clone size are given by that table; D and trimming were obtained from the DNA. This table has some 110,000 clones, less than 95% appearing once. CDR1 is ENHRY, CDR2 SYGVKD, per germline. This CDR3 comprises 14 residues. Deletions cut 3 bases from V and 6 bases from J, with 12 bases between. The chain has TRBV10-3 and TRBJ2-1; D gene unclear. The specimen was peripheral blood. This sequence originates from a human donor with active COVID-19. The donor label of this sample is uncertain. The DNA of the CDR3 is TGTGCCATCAGTGATGCTAGTCTAAGCAATGAGCAGTTCTTC. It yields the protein CAISDASLSNEQFF.